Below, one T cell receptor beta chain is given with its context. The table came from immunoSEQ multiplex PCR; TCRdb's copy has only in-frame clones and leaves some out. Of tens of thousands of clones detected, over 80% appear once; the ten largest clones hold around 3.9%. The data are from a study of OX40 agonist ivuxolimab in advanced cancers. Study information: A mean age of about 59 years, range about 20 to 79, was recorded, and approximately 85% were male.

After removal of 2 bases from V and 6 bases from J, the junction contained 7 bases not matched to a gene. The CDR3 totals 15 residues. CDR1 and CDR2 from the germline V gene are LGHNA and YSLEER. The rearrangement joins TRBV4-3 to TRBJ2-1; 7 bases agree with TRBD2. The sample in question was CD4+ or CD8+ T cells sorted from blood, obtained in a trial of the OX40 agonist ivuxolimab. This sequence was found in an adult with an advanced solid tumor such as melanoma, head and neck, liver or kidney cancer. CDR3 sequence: CASSQRLAAINEQFF. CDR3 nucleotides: TGCGCCAGCAGCCAAAGGCTAGCGGCAATCAATGAGCAGTTCTTC.